Presented here are 23 T cell receptor beta chains from one specimen sequenced in a study of CD8 T cells in ankylosing spondylitis. Study findings and constraints: About 8 highly homologous variants made up a TCR beta motif, and this motif appeared characteristic of ankylosing spondylitis blood.

Their antigen targets remain unknown. TCRdb re-derived calls from the 5' RACE reads in MiXCR, one entry per CDR3 protein. The data hold tens of thousands of distinct CDR3 sequences, with roughly 10% observed a single time. The sample was blood, either unsorted or a sorted T cell fraction (not recorded which). These receptors were obtained from a male donor with ankylosing spondylitis.

The table lists this clonotype with a few counts. The CDR3 does not end in the conserved phenylalanine or tryptophan, so this is likely a read error. It is unclear where the CDR3 begins or ends on the DNA, so no DNA is shown, and the CDR3 is as TCRdb lists it. V gene TRBV7-9 combines with J gene TRBJ1-1. Germline-derived CDR1 and CDR2 are SEHNR and FQNEAQ (reference sequence). Inclusive of both ends, the CDR3 amounts to 15 amino acids. CDR3 region: CASSLEARLVTFFLP.

This clonotype was detected only once. This chain connects TRBV5-6 to TRBJ2-1; TRBD2 agrees at 8 bases. The CDR3 is 15 amino acids. The V gene end was trimmed by 0 bases and the J gene end by 8 bases; junction bases not matched to a gene: 7. Germline V CDR1 and CDR2: SGHDT, YYEEEE. The CDR3 is CASSLAGLAGDEQFF. The DNA for the CDR3 is TGTGCCAGCAGCTTGGCCGGGCTAGCGGGCGATGAGCAGTTCTTC.

This clonotype was recorded many times. The chain links TRBV28 to TRBJ1-1; D perhaps matches TRBD1 (5 bases). The CDR3 runs to 13 residues. Trimming left V 0 bases short and J 5 bases short, with 7 bases between. Germline V gene lookup returns CDR1 MDHEN and CDR2 SYDVKM. The CDR3 DNA reads TGTGCCAGCAGTTTATGGGGGGGTACTGAAGCTTTCTTT. This codes for CASSLWGGTEAFF. Looking up the rest from reference TRBV28 and TRBJ1-1 gives the full variable domain: DVKVTQSSRYLVKRTGEKVFLECVQDMDHENMFWYRQDPGLGLRLIYFSYDVKMKEKGDIPEGYSVSREKKERFSLILESASTNQTSMYLCASSLWGGTEAFFGQGTRLTVV.

This clonotype was seen a few times. CDR3 amino acids: CASSLVAGTSGSTDTQYF. Here the CDR3 DNA reads TGTGCCAGCAGCTTAGTGGCCGGGACTAGCGGGAGCACAGATACGCAGTATTTT. J is TRBJ2-3 and V is TRBV7-8; 12 bases fit TRBD2. The CDR3 has 18 amino acids. Germline values: CDR1 SGHVS, CDR2 FQNEAQ. The V segment lost 1 base and the J segment 0 bases; nucleotides outside the gene matches: 5.

The J gene is TRBJ2-3, the V gene TRBV6-4; D not resolved. V lost 0 bases, J lost 2 bases, and 12 bases lay in between. The CDR3 runs 16 residues. Germline V gene sequence: CDR1 MRHNA, CDR2 SNTAGT. In DNA form, the CDR3 reads TGTGCCAGCAGTGACTCGTCGCTTGGGGACACAGATACGCAGTATTTT. Amino acids: CASSDSSLGDTDTQYF.

This clonotype was recorded at least ten times. In DNA form, the CDR3 reads TGTGCCAGCAGCTTGGCCCTAGCTCTAGCGATCCCCTACAATGAGCAGTTCTTC. Translation gives CASSLALALAIPYNEQFF. The chain links TRBV7-2 to TRBJ2-1; D perhaps matches TRBD2 (6 bases). CDR1 and CDR2 (germline): SGHTA, FQGNSA. Trimming removed 3 bases at V and 2 bases at J, with 20 bases between. The CDR3 extends over 18 amino acids.

This clonotype appeared many times. V and J are TRBV12-5 and TRBJ2-1; the D is unclear. V was pared by 5 bases and J by 6 bases, with 11 bases between. Germline V gene sequence: CDR1 LGHNT, CDR2 FRNRAP. The CDR3 totals 13 residues. This chain's CDR3 is CASGISSSNEQFF. DNA for the CDR3: TGTGCTAGTGGTATTTCTAGTAGCAATGAGCAGTTCTTC.

The sample holds many counts of this clonotype. The chain is built from TRBV10-3 and TRBJ2-7; 7 bases are a match to TRBD2. Germline V CDR1 and CDR2: ENHRY, SYGVKD. The CDR3 runs to 12 residues. Trimming removed 7 bases from V and 3 bases from J; junction bases left unmatched: 3. In DNA form, the CDR3 reads TGTGCCATCATGGGGGAGGGCTACGAGCAGTACGTC. Amino acid sequence: CAIMGEGYEQYV.

This clonotype has a handful of counts. The CDR3 DNA reads as TGTGCCAGCAGTGAAAAGGATCGTGGGCGGGAGGGCTACAATGAGCAGTTCTTC. Translated: CASSEKDRGREGYNEQFF. The rearrangement links TRBV25-1 to TRBJ2-1; TRBD2 matches at 9 bases. The CDR3 covers 18 residues. Germline V CDR1 and CDR2: MGHDK, SYGVNS. With 2 bases clipped from V and 3 bases from J, the junction kept 11 bases outside the gene matches.

This clonotype was observed a handful of times. The chain recombines TRBV7-9 with TRBJ2-7; no firm D call. V was pared by 1 base and J by 0 bases, with 13 bases between. The CDR3 spans 16 residues. CDR1 SEHNR and CDR2 FQNEAQ come from the germline V gene (reference sequence). The CDR3 DNA reads TGTGCCAGCAGCTTAGGTGTAGGGTTAAGCTCCTACGAGCAGTACGTC. Its translation is CASSLGVGLSSYEQYV.

This clonotype was recorded at least ten times. CDR3 coding DNA: TGTGCCAGCAGCCTATCAACTTCTGCTGAAGCTTTCTTT. Translated: CASSLSTSAEAFF. The rearrangement links TRBV7-9 to TRBJ1-1; D unclear. The germline V gene encodes CDR1 SEHNR and CDR2 FQNEAQ (reference sequence). The CDR3 extends over 13 amino acids. Trimming cost V 5 bases and J 6 bases, with 13 bases left between them.

This clonotype was found a few times. This chain connects TRBV10-3 to TRBJ1-2; 7 bases match TRBD1. CDR1 and CDR2 (germline): ENHRY, SYGVKD. CDR3 length equals 16 residues. The V segment lost 6 bases and the J segment 0 bases; nucleotides outside the gene matches: 10. DNA for the CDR3: TGTGCCATCAGCTATGTTTGGGACAGACCTAACTATGGCTACACCTTC. Translation: CAISYVWDRPNYGYTF.

This clonotype was counted a few times. The rearrangement joins TRBV6-4 to TRBJ2-3, with 8 bases fitting TRBD1. Germline values: CDR1 MRHNA, CDR2 SNTAGT. The CDR3 runs 14 residues. J was trimmed by 4 bases and V by 5 bases; bases with no gene match: 5. The CDR3 loop is CASSSAGGADTQYF. CDR3 DNA: TGTGCCAGCAGTTCGGCAGGGGGCGCAGATACGCAGTATTTT.

The sample holds a few counts of this clonotype. J is TRBJ1-5 and V is TRBV12-3 or TRBV12-4, with D unresolved. This CDR3 contains 13 residues. V shed 6 bases and J shed 6 bases, with 12 bases lying between them. CDR3 residues: CASSPGFGQPQHF. CDR3 sequence (DNA): TGTGCCAGCAGCCCCGGGTTTGGTCAGCCCCAGCATTTT.

In its sample, this clonotype was seen many times. The chain recombines TRBV20-1 with TRBJ2-1; the match to TRBD2 covers 9 bases. The J segment lost 5 bases and the V segment lost 1 base, leaving 3 bases of the junction unmatched. The CDR3 extends over 14 amino acids. Germline CDR1 is DFQATT and CDR2 is SNEGSKA (reference sequence). CDR3 DNA sequence: TGCAGTGCTAGAGTAGCGGGAGAGGACAATGAGCAGTTCTTC. It is translated as CSARVAGEDNEQFF.

This clonotype was recorded a few times. The gene calls are TRBV6-2 or TRBV6-3 and TRBJ2-7; no definite D call. Trimming pared 2 bases from V and 2 bases from J, leaving 4 bases between. CDR3 length: 12 amino acids. Germline assignment: CDR1 MNHEY and CDR2 SVGEGT. CDR3 region: CASSYGTYEQYV. The CDR3 coding sequence is TGTGCCAGCAGTTACGGGACCTACGAGCAGTACGTC.

The chain employs TRBV3-1 and TRBJ2-3, with a tentative D call TRBD1 (6 bases). The CDR3 sequence is 17 residues long. V was clipped by 1 base and J by 1 base, with 15 bases between them. Germline assignment: CDR1 LGHDT and CDR2 YNNKEL (reference sequence). The CDR3 spells CASSQVAGALGTDTQYF. CDR3 in DNA: TGTGCCAGCAGCCAAGTTGCAGGGGCGCTTGGCACAGATACGCAGTATTTT.

This clonotype occurred many times. The gene calls are TRBV20-1 and TRBJ2-1; D may be TRBD1 or TRBD2 (5 bases each). This CDR3 spans 15 amino acids. The ends were cut back, 3 bases at V and 1 base at J, with 13 bases in the middle. CDR1 DFQATT and CDR2 SNEGSKA come from the germline V gene (reference sequence). The CDR3 bases are TGCAGTGCTAGTGATCCGGGACGGTCCTACAATGAGCAGTTCTTC. Its protein is CSASDPGRSYNEQFF.

At least ten counts were recorded for this clonotype. The chain is built from TRBV19 and TRBJ2-4; D uncertain. The CDR3 spans 14 residues. Germline V gene lookup returns CDR1 LNHDA and CDR2 SQIVND (reference sequence). V was pared by 3 bases and J by 4 bases, with 10 bases between. The chain's CDR3 is CASSMMIGKNIQYF. In DNA, the CDR3 is TGTGCCAGTAGTATGATGATTGGAAAAAACATTCAGTACTTC.

V usage is TRBV2 and J usage is TRBJ2-7, with D hard to call. The CDR3 contains 15 residues. V shed 2 bases and J shed 0 bases, with 11 bases lying between them. Germline V gene sequence: CDR1 SNHLY, CDR2 FYNNEI. CDR3 loop: CASSERLTSSYEQYV. DNA for the CDR3: TGTGCCAGCAGTGAACGGCTCACGAGCTCCTACGAGCAGTACGTC.

This clonotype was counted ten times or more. The J gene is TRBJ2-1, the V gene TRBV11-2; weak D call: TRBD2 (6 bases). The germline V gene encodes CDR1 SGHAT and CDR2 FQNNGV. V lost 5 bases, J lost 9 bases, and 11 bases lay in between. The CDR3 loop spans 12 amino acids. The CDR3 protein is CASSPTSPEQFF. The DNA for the CDR3 is TGTGCCAGCAGCCCGACTAGTCCTGAGCAGTTCTTC.

This chain connects TRBV7-9 to TRBJ2-2; D is undetermined. CDR1 SEHNR and CDR2 FQNEAQ come from the germline V gene (reference sequence). CDR3 size: 11 residues. V was pared by 2 bases and J by 7 bases, with 2 bases between. The CDR3 is CASSLNGELFF. For the CDR3, the DNA is TGTGCCAGCAGCTTAAACGGGGAGCTGTTTTTT. The full variable domain, rest sourced from reference TRBV7-9 and TRBJ2-2, is DTGVSQNPRHKITKRGQNVTFRCDPISEHNRLYWYRQTLGQGPEFLTYFQNEAQLEKSRLLSDRFSAERPKGSFSTLEIQRTEQGDSAMYLCASSLNGELFFGEGSRLTVL.

This chain links TRBV11-3 with TRBJ2-1; no firm D call. This CDR3 comprises 12 residues. Deletions cut 2 bases from V and 8 bases from J, with 7 bases between. Germline V gene lookup returns CDR1 SGHNT and CDR2 YENEEA. The DNA for the CDR3 is TGTGCCAGCAGCTTAAAGGATTATGAGCAGTTCTTC. This translates into CASSLKDYEQFF.